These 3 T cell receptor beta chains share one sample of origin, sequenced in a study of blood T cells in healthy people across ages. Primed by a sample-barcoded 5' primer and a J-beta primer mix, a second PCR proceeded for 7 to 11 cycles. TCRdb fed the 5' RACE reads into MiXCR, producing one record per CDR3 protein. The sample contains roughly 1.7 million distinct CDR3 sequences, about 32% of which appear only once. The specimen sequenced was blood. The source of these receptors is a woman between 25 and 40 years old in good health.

CDR3 residues: CASARGGRTYEQYF. The DNA of the CDR3 is TGCGCCAGCGCTCGAGGGGGCCGGACCTACGAGCAGTACTTC. The chain combines TRBV4-1 with TRBJ2-7, with 7 bases aligning to TRBD1. The CDR3 runs to 14 residues. With V trimmed by 8 bases and J by 2 bases, 9 bases remained unmatched. Germline V gene lookup returns CDR1 MGHRA and CDR2 YSYEKL.

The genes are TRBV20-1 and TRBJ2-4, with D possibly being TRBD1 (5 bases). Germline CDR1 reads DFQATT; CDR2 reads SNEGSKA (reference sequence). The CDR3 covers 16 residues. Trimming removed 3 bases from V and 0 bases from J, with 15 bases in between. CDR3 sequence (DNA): TGCAGTGCTAGCGGTGGGTTCAGGGTAGCCAAAAACATTCAGTACTTC. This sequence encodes CSASGGFRVAKNIQYF.

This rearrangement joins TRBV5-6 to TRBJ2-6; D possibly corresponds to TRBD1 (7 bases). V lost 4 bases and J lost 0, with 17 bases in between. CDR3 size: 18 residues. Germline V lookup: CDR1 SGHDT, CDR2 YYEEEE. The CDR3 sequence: CASSPGGTVISGANVLTF. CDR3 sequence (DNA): TGTGCCAGCAGCCCTGGGGGGACAGTCATCTCTGGGGCCAACGTCCTGACTTTC.